Following are 18 T cell receptor beta chains from one sample sequenced in a study of cytomegalovirus exposure and HLA in healthy donors. Primers for the PCR totalled 60 Vbeta and 13 Jbeta. Only in-frame clones appear in the TCRdb table, and some are missing; sequencing was by immunoSEQ multiplex PCR. Of approximately 85,000 clones listed, nearly 80% are singletons. The source material was PBMCs. Receptors were obtained from a woman aged 45 to 65 in good health and CMV-seropositive.

This clone was recorded only once. The V call is TRBV4-1, the J call TRBJ2-3; D remains unclear. The CDR3 runs 19 residues. CDR1 is MGHRA, CDR2 YSYEKL, per germline. V was trimmed by 4 bases and J by 2 bases, leaving 25 bases between them. The CDR3 reads CASSRPPVRPRGLTDTQYF. The CDR3 DNA reads TGCGCCAGCAGCCGACCACCTGTGAGGCCGCGAGGCCTCACAGATACGCAGTATTTT.

This sequence joins TRBV14 and TRBJ1-6, with D possibly matching TRBD1 (6 bases). The CDR3 totals 13 residues. V lost 4 bases and J 7 bases, leaving 8 bases between the germline ends. Germline-derived CDR1 and CDR2 are SGHDN and FVKESK. The CDR3 here is CASSPQGNSPLHF. In DNA form, the CDR3 reads TGTGCCAGCAGCCCTCAGGGGAATTCACCCCTCCACTTT.

The chain couples TRBV13 to TRBJ2-7, with 11 bases matching TRBD2. This CDR3 is 17 amino acids long. Germline V gives CDR1 PRHDT, CDR2 FYEKMQ (reference sequence). The V segment lost 0 bases and the J segment 2 bases; nucleotides outside the gene matches: 6. The CDR3 coding sequence is TGTGCCAGCAGCTTAGGGCTAGCGGGGGGCCCTACCTACGAGCAGTACTTC. It specifies CASSLGLAGGPTYEQYF.

This clone was observed a handful of times. V usage is TRBV27 and J usage is TRBJ1-1; D remains ambiguous. The germline V gene encodes CDR1 MNHEY and CDR2 SMNVEV (reference sequence). With 3 bases removed from V and 0 bases from J, the gap between germline ends came to 5 bases. The CDR3 length is 13 residues. The CDR3 sequence is CASSFSVNTEAFF. CDR3 DNA sequence: TGTGCCAGCAGTTTCTCAGTGAACACTGAAGCTTTCTTT.

This clone showed up just once. The genes are TRBV5-1 and TRBJ2-7, with D perhaps TRBD1 (6 bases). Per the germline V gene, CDR1 is SGHRS and CDR2 is YFSETQ. Between the trimmed V and J ends, which lost 2 bases and 3 bases, there was a span of 9 bases. The CDR3 has 13 amino acids. The CDR3 sequence is CASSLRQDYEQYF. The CDR3 DNA reads TGCGCCAGCAGCTTACGACAGGACTACGAGCAGTACTTC.

The CDR3 reads CATRSGLRYTF. The CDR3 nucleotides read TGTGCCACCCGGTCAGGGTTGCGCTACACCTTC. The rearrangement joins TRBV6-4 to TRBJ1-2; TRBD1 might be the D (5 bases). Per the germline V gene, CDR1 is MRHNA and CDR2 is SNTAGT. The V gene lost 10 bases and the J gene lost 9 bases, with 15 bases spanning the gap. The CDR3 extends over 11 amino acids.

CDR3 in DNA: TGTGCCATCAGTGGGACAGGGGGCCGGGAGGTGAACACTGAAGCTTTCTTT. Its protein product is CAISGTGGREVNTEAFF. The V and J genes are TRBV10-3 and TRBJ1-1, with 11 bases lining up with TRBD1. In germline, CDR1 is ENHRY, CDR2 SYGVKD. This CDR3 region has 17 residues. Unmatched junction bases numbered 7, after V lost 4 bases and J lost 0 bases.

This clone has only a few counts. V usage is TRBV27 and J usage is TRBJ1-1; D not resolved. In germline, CDR1 is MNHEY, CDR2 SMNVEV (reference sequence). This CDR3 region has 13 residues. Trimming pared 3 bases from V and 4 bases from J, leaving 9 bases between. The CDR3 loop is CASSFFSGTEAFF. DNA of the CDR3: TGTGCCAGCAGTTTTTTTAGTGGCACTGAAGCTTTCTTT.

This clone was seen a few times. This rearrangement joins TRBV4-1 to TRBJ2-3, with a weak D call TRBD2 (6 bases). The CDR3 has 13 amino acids. Trimming left V 8 bases short and J 2 bases short, with 11 bases between. The germline V gene encodes CDR1 MGHRA and CDR2 YSYEKL. Written as DNA, the CDR3 is TGCGCCAGCGGGGGGACTTTCACAGATACGCAGTATTTT. This codes for CASGGTFTDTQYF.

CDR3 amino acids: CASSWDRVNYGYTF. CDR3 coding DNA: TGTGCCAGCAGTTGGGACAGGGTTAACTATGGCTACACCTTC. The chain couples TRBV2 to TRBJ1-2; 9 bases align to TRBD1. With 5 bases clipped from V and 1 base from J, the junction kept 2 bases outside the gene matches. The V gene's germline CDR1 is SNHLY and CDR2 FYNNEI. CDR3 length: 14 residues.

This sequence joins TRBV15 and TRBJ2-7, with D perhaps matching TRBD1 (6 bases). V shed 0 bases and J shed 7 bases, with 7 bases lying between them. Germline loops: CDR1 LNHNV, CDR2 YYDKDF (reference sequence). This CDR3 has 12 residues. CDR3 sequence: CATSRERGEQYF. The CDR3 DNA sequence: TGTGCCACCAGCAGAGAGAGGGGGGAGCAGTACTTC.

J is TRBJ2-3 and V is TRBV5-1; D may be TRBD2 (6 bases). The germline V gene has CDR1 SGHRS and CDR2 YFSETQ. This CDR3 is 15 amino acids long. V lost 2 bases and J 1 base, leaving 11 bases between the germline ends. In DNA, the CDR3 is TGCGCCAGCAGCTTCTCTAGCGCGGGCACAGATACGCAGTATTTT. Encoded protein: CASSFSSAGTDTQYF. The full variable domain, rest sourced from reference TRBV5-1 and TRBJ2-3, is KAGVTQTPRYLIKTRGQQVTLSCSPISGHRSVSWYQQTPGQGLQFLFEYFSETQRNKGNFPGRFSGRQFSNSRSEMNVSTLELGDSALYLCASSFSSAGTDTQYFGPGTRLTVL.

This clone was recorded once. The gene calls are TRBV6-1 and TRBJ1-1; D gene unclear. Germline V gives CDR1 MNHNS, CDR2 SASEGT. This CDR3 region has 14 residues. With 6 bases removed from V and 0 bases from J, the gap between germline ends came to 11 bases. DNA for the CDR3: TGTGCCAGCAGCCGACTGCAAATGAACACTGAAGCTTTCTTT. Translating gives CASSRLQMNTEAFF.

The chain joins TRBV9 to TRBJ1-2; 10 bases fit TRBD1. The trim removed 0 bases at V and 4 bases at J, leaving 3 bases unmatched. Germline values: CDR1 SGDLS, CDR2 YYNGEE. The CDR3 runs to 15 residues. CDR3 nucleotides: TGTGCCAGCAGCGTAGGCGACAGGGGGCTCTATGGCTACACCTTC. It specifies CASSVGDRGLYGYTF.

This clone was found a few times. Here the CDR3 DNA reads TGTGCCAGCAGTCTACAGGGGCCCTCTGGGGCCAACGTCCTGACTTTC. This gives the protein CASSLQGPSGANVLTF. This chain joins TRBV6-4 and TRBJ2-6; TRBD1 aligns across 7 bases. V shed 5 bases and J 0 bases; nucleotides not matched to a gene: 4. The CDR3 runs to 16 residues. Germline assignment: CDR1 MRHNA and CDR2 SNTAGT.

The V and J genes are TRBV19 and TRBJ2-7, with 9 bases that match TRBD1. V was pared by 8 bases and J by 5 bases, with 13 bases of the junction left unmatched. This CDR3 is 15 amino acids long. Germline loops: CDR1 LNHDA, CDR2 SQIVND (reference sequence). This CDR3 reads CASPCPGQGTNEQYV. The CDR3 region has the DNA TGTGCCAGTCCCTGTCCGGGACAGGGAACCAACGAGCAGTACGTC.

The gene calls are TRBV7-3 and TRBJ2-3, with TRBD2 matching over 8 bases. The CDR3 length is 14 residues. Per the germline V gene, CDR1 is SGHTA and CDR2 is FQGTGA. Germline trimming cut 1 base from V and 6 bases from J; bases unmatched to any gene: 3. DNA of the CDR3: TGTGCCAGCAGCTTAATCGGGAGGGCTGATACGCAGTATTTT. Encoded protein: CASSLIGRADTQYF.

This clone was detected only a few times. The chain combines TRBV18 with TRBJ2-1, with a possible D match to TRBD2 (6 bases). Germline V CDR1 and CDR2: KGHSH, LQKENI. The CDR3 extends over 14 amino acids. The V end was cut by 5 bases, the J end by 6 bases, with 14 bases between. DNA of the CDR3: TGTGCCAGCTCAACGGGACCCGGGGGCAATGAGCAGTTCTTC. It translates to CASSTGPGGNEQFF.